This is a list of T cell receptor beta chains from one sample in a study of tumor-infiltrating lymphocytes in primary liver carcinoma. TCRdb reprocessed the multiplex PCR reads with MiXCR, giving one entry per CDR3 protein. The sample carries about 200,000 distinct CDR3 sequences, approximately 65% recorded once. Sequenced: peripheral blood. The receptor source for this set is a woman aged 55-69 years with primary liver carcinoma and hepatitis B virus infection. Each CDR3 is given with its conserved first and last residue. Fields, in order: clone size, V gene, J gene, D gene, CDR3 DNA, CDR3 protein. The D gene is left open where the match is weak. The size entry is marked missing in some rows and otherwise reads once, few, many or a size class.

clone_size: once
v_call: TRBV6-2/TRBV6-3
j_call: TRBJ2-7
d_call: TRBD2
cdr3_nt: TGTGCCAGCGAGGGTGAGGGACTAGCGGGAGTGTCTTCCGGGTATGAGCAGTACTTC
cdr3_aa: CASEGEGLAGVSSGYEQYF

clone_size: many
v_call: TRBV28
j_call: TRBJ2-6
d_call: .
cdr3_nt: TGTGCCAGCATCGCCCAGCAAGGACGGCCTGGGGCCAACGTCCTGACTTTC
cdr3_aa: CASIAQQGRPGANVLTF

clone_size: .
v_call: TRBV28
j_call: TRBJ1-2
d_call: .
cdr3_nt: TGTGCCAACAGTTTAACGGCAGGGAATTATGACCACACCTTC
cdr3_aa: CANSLTAGNYDHTF

clone_size: .
v_call: TRBV11-3
j_call: TRBJ2-7
d_call: .
cdr3_nt: TGTGTCAGCATGACCGTGCAGTACTTC
cdr3_aa: CVSMTVQYF

clone_size: .
v_call: TRBV7-9
j_call: TRBJ2-7
d_call: .
cdr3_nt: TGTGCCAGCAGCTCCTCCTATGAGCGGTACTTC
cdr3_aa: CASSSSYERYF

clone_size: .
v_call: TRBV11-2
j_call: TRBJ1-4
d_call: .
cdr3_nt: TGTGCCAGCAGCTGGGACACGTCTAATGAAAAGCTGTTTTTT
cdr3_aa: CASSWDTSNEKLFF

clone_size: many
v_call: TRBV6-2/TRBV6-3
j_call: TRBJ1-5
d_call: .
cdr3_nt: TGTGCCAGCAGTTACAGGCAGCCATATAGCAATCAGCCCCAGCATTTT
cdr3_aa: CASSYRQPYSNQPQHF

clone_size: .
v_call: TRBV2
j_call: TRBJ1-2
d_call: .
cdr3_nt: TGTGCCAGCAGTGAAGTTGTCGGTGGGACGCTCCGTGACTACACCTTC
cdr3_aa: CASSEVVGGTLRDYTF

clone_size: few
v_call: TRBV12-3/TRBV12-4
j_call: TRBJ1-2
d_call: .
cdr3_nt: TGTGCCAGCGGGAATAACATCAACTATGGCTACACCTTC
cdr3_aa: CASGNNINYGYTF

clone_size: many
v_call: TRBV12-3/TRBV12-4
j_call: TRBJ2-2
d_call: TRBD2
cdr3_nt: TGTGCCAGCAGTTTTCATGCGGGAGGGGCCACCGGGGAGCTGTTTTTT
cdr3_aa: CASSFHAGGATGELFF

clone_size: many
v_call: TRBV29-1
j_call: TRBJ1-1
d_call: TRBD1
cdr3_nt: TGCAGCGCGGACAGGACGAACACTGAAGCTTTCTTT
cdr3_aa: CSADRTNTEAFF

clone_size: many
v_call: TRBV7-8
j_call: TRBJ1-1
d_call: .
cdr3_nt: TGTGCCAGCAGCTTGGGGGTAACTGAAGCTTTCTTT
cdr3_aa: CASSLGVTEAFF

clone_size: once
v_call: TRBV5-1
j_call: TRBJ2-7
d_call: .
cdr3_nt: TGCGCCAGCAGCTTGGAAGACAGCTGGGACGAGCAGTACTTC
cdr3_aa: CASSLEDSWDEQYF

clone_size: .
v_call: TRBV11-2
j_call: TRBJ2-7
d_call: TRBD1
cdr3_nt: TGTGCCAGCAGTAAAGACAGGGGCCACGAACAGTACTTC
cdr3_aa: CASSKDRGHEQYF

clone_size: .
v_call: TRBV10-2
j_call: TRBJ2-7
d_call: TRBD2
cdr3_nt: TGCGCCAGCACCCTAGCGGGACCCGCCTACGAGCAGTACTTC
cdr3_aa: CASTLAGPAYEQYF

clone_size: .
v_call: TRBV6-5
j_call: TRBJ2-7
d_call: TRBD2
cdr3_nt: TGTGCCAGCAGTTACTCACCCGGGGGGACTAGCGGCCCCTACGAGCGGTACTTC
cdr3_aa: CASSYSPGGTSGPYERYF

clone_size: .
v_call: TRBV11-2
j_call: TRBJ2-3
d_call: .
cdr3_nt: TGTGCCAGCAGCCGACCGGGACGAATGGGGGATACGCAGCAATTT
cdr3_aa: CASSRPGRMGDTQQF

clone_size: few
v_call: TRBV6-6
j_call: TRBJ1-1
d_call: .
cdr3_nt: TGTGCCAGCAGACTCGGACACCCGAACACTGAAGCTTTCTTT
cdr3_aa: CASRLGHPNTEAFF

clone_size: .
v_call: TRBV11-2
j_call: TRBJ1-2
d_call: TRBD1
cdr3_nt: TGTGCCAGCAGTCCCTTACCGGACAGGTGGCGAATCTATGGCTACACCTTC
cdr3_aa: CASSPLPDRWRIYGYTF

clone_size: many
v_call: TRBV6-6
j_call: TRBJ1-3
d_call: TRBD1
cdr3_nt: TGTGCCAGCAGCGGGGGACAGGGAAGAAACACCATATATTTT
cdr3_aa: CASSGGQGRNTIYF

clone_size: .
v_call: TRBV11-1
j_call: TRBJ2-7
d_call: TRBD1
cdr3_nt: TGTGCCGGCAGCTTCCAGACAGGGAAAATTTACGAGCAGTACTTC
cdr3_aa: CAGSFQTGKIYEQYF

clone_size: .
v_call: TRBV11-2
j_call: TRBJ1-1
d_call: .
cdr3_nt: TGTGCCGGCAGCTTAGAAGTCGGCGGTAACACTGAAGCTTTCTTT
cdr3_aa: CAGSLEVGGNTEAFF

clone_size: .
v_call: TRBV10-3
j_call: TRBJ2-1
d_call: TRBD2
cdr3_nt: TGTGCCACCCGCCCGCGGGAGGACAATGAGCAGTTCTTC
cdr3_aa: CATRPREDNEQFF

clone_size: .
v_call: TRBV29-1
j_call: TRBJ2-3
d_call: TRBD2
cdr3_nt: TGCAGCGTCCACGAATCCGCGGCGGGAGGTGGCTGTACGCAGTATTTT
cdr3_aa: CSVHESAAGGGCTQYF

clone_size: .
v_call: TRBV19
j_call: TRBJ2-1
d_call: .
cdr3_nt: TGTGCCAGTGGCCCTCGTGATGGAGCCTACAATGAGCAGTTCTTC
cdr3_aa: CASGPRDGAYNEQFF

clone_size: .
v_call: TRBV29-1
j_call: TRBJ1-5
d_call: .
cdr3_nt: TGCTACGTCGCAGGGGTAAATCAGCCCCAGCATTTT
cdr3_aa: CYVAGVNQPQHF

clone_size: .
v_call: TRBV11-3
j_call: TRBJ2-1
d_call: TRBD1
cdr3_nt: TGTGCCAGCAACCGGGACAGAAACAATGAGCAGTTATTC
cdr3_aa: CASNRDRNNEQLF

clone_size: many
v_call: TRBV29-1
j_call: TRBJ2-1
d_call: TRBD2
cdr3_nt: TGCAGCGCGGGACTAGCTGAGCAGTTCTTC
cdr3_aa: CSAGLAEQFF

clone_size: few
v_call: TRBV28
j_call: TRBJ2-5
d_call: TRBD2
cdr3_nt: TGTGCCAGCAGTCCAAGACTAGCGGTCACTCAAGAGACCCAGTACTTC
cdr3_aa: CASSPRLAVTQETQYF

clone_size: .
v_call: TRBV6-5
j_call: TRBJ2-6
d_call: .
cdr3_nt: TGTGCCAGCAGTCAAACAACCTCTGGGACCAACGTCCTGACCTTC
cdr3_aa: CASSQTTSGTNVLTF

clone_size: .
v_call: TRBV7-8
j_call: TRBJ1-5
d_call: .
cdr3_nt: TGTGCCAGCAGCTTAGGTTGGGGCAATAAGCCCCAACATTTT
cdr3_aa: CASSLGWGNKPQHF

clone_size: few
v_call: TRBV28
j_call: TRBJ2-2
d_call: TRBD2
cdr3_nt: TGTGCCAGCAGTTTTTGGCCTAGCGGGAACACCGGGGAGCTGTTTTTT
cdr3_aa: CASSFWPSGNTGELFF

clone_size: .
v_call: TRBV11-3
j_call: TRBJ1-1
d_call: .
cdr3_nt: TGTGTCACCAGCCCTGGACATAACACTGAAGCTTTCTTT
cdr3_aa: CVTSPGHNTEAFF

clone_size: .
v_call: TRBV28
j_call: TRBJ2-7
d_call: TRBD2
cdr3_nt: TGTGCCAGCAGTTCGATCTGGGGCGGGAGTTCCCACGAGCAGTACTTC
cdr3_aa: CASSSIWGGSSHEQYF

clone_size: many
v_call: TRBV4-1
j_call: TRBJ2-3
d_call: .
cdr3_nt: TGCGCCAGCAGCCCACGAAGTCGCACAGATACGCAGTATTTT
cdr3_aa: CASSPRSRTDTQYF

clone_size: .
v_call: TRBV11-2
j_call: TRBJ2-7
d_call: .
cdr3_nt: TGTGACAGAAGCCCTCCCCCGGGATGGGGCGAACAGTACTTC
cdr3_aa: CDRSPPPGWGEQYF

clone_size: many
v_call: TRBV12-3/TRBV12-4
j_call: TRBJ2-2
d_call: TRBD1
cdr3_nt: TGTGCCAGCAGTTCCCGGGACAGGGGATGGACCGGGGAGCTGTTTTTT
cdr3_aa: CASSSRDRGWTGELFF

clone_size: .
v_call: TRBV14
j_call: TRBJ2-1
d_call: TRBD2
cdr3_nt: TGTGCCAGCAGGAGTGAAAAAGCGGGAGTGAAAAATGAGCAGTTCTTC
cdr3_aa: CASRSEKAGVKNEQFF

clone_size: many
v_call: TRBV11-1
j_call: TRBJ2-7
d_call: TRBD2
cdr3_nt: TGTGCCAGCAGCCCAGCGGGAGGGCCTGACGAGCAGTACTTC
cdr3_aa: CASSPAGGPDEQYF

clone_size: few
v_call: TRBV7-9
j_call: TRBJ2-3
d_call: TRBD1
cdr3_nt: TGTGCCAGCAGCCATGACAGGGGGAGCACAGATACGCAGTATTTT
cdr3_aa: CASSHDRGSTDTQYF

clone_size: many
v_call: TRBV6-6
j_call: TRBJ2-3
d_call: TRBD2
cdr3_nt: TGTGCCAGCAGTTCCAAAGGACTAGCGGGAGTGGGTACGCAGTATTTT
cdr3_aa: CASSSKGLAGVGTQYF

clone_size: few
v_call: TRBV24-1
j_call: TRBJ2-5
d_call: .
cdr3_nt: TGTGCCACCAGTGATGACTACCAAGAGACCCAGTACTTC
cdr3_aa: CATSDDYQETQYF

clone_size: many
v_call: TRBV6-1
j_call: TRBJ1-2
d_call: TRBD1
cdr3_nt: TGTGCCAGCACCTCCGGGACAGAAGCTTGGTGGTGTTCTTTC
cdr3_aa: CASTSGTEAWWCSF

clone_size: .
v_call: TRBV28
j_call: TRBJ2-6
d_call: TRBD1
cdr3_nt: TGTGCCAGCAGCTTAGGGGGTTATGCCCCCCGACAGGGCGGTAGCTCTGGGGCCAAGGTCCTGACTTTC
cdr3_aa: CASSLGGYAPRQGGSSGAKVLTF

clone_size: .
v_call: TRBV28
j_call: TRBJ1-5
d_call: .
cdr3_nt: TGTGCCAGCAGTTTATTGAACAGCATGGCCCAGCATTTT
cdr3_aa: CASSLLNSMAQHF

clone_size: many
v_call: TRBV4-1
j_call: TRBJ2-7
d_call: .
cdr3_nt: TGCGCCAGCAGCCCGGAGGTAGACCCACCCTACGAGCAGTACTTC
cdr3_aa: CASSPEVDPPYEQYF

clone_size: .
v_call: TRBV7-9
j_call: TRBJ1-2
d_call: .
cdr3_nt: TGTGCCAGCAGCTTAGCGGTGGAGGGGCCGAACTATGGCTACACCTTC
cdr3_aa: CASSLAVEGPNYGYTF

clone_size: .
v_call: TRBV6-6
j_call: TRBJ1-1
d_call: .
cdr3_nt: TGTGCCAGCACCGGGACGGTGAACACTGAAACTTTCTTC
cdr3_aa: CASTGTVNTETFF

clone_size: .
v_call: TRBV19
j_call: TRBJ1-2
d_call: .
cdr3_nt: TGTGCCAGTAGTACTAACTATGGCTACACCTTC
cdr3_aa: CASSTNYGYTF

clone_size: few
v_call: TRBV7-8
j_call: TRBJ2-2
d_call: TRBD2
cdr3_nt: TGTGCCAGCAGCCTAAAAGGACTAGCTCTTACGGTGGACACCGGGGAGCTGTTTTTT
cdr3_aa: CASSLKGLALTVDTGELFF

clone_size: many
v_call: TRBV12-3/TRBV12-4
j_call: TRBJ1-1
d_call: .
cdr3_nt: TGTGCCAGCAGGCGGGGTGGGGTCACTGAAGCTTTCTTT
cdr3_aa: CASRRGGVTEAFF

clone_size: once
v_call: TRBV20-1
j_call: TRBJ1-1
d_call: .
cdr3_nt: TGCAGTGCTATCTGGGGGAGGGGAGCTGAAGCTTTCTTT
cdr3_aa: CSAIWGRGAEAFF

clone_size: .
v_call: TRBV6-1
j_call: TRBJ1-4
d_call: .
cdr3_nt: TGTGCCAGAAGTGAATGGGGGGGGTCCTCCAGCGAAAAACTGTTTTTC
cdr3_aa: CARSEWGGSSSEKLFF

clone_size: .
v_call: TRBV20-1
j_call: TRBJ1-2
d_call: .
cdr3_nt: TGCAGTGCTAGAGCCACAGAGTATGGCTACACCTTC
cdr3_aa: CSARATEYGYTF

clone_size: .
v_call: TRBV28
j_call: TRBJ2-1
d_call: .
cdr3_nt: TGTGCCAGCAACTTAAGCTCCTACAATGAGCAGTTCTTC
cdr3_aa: CASNLSSYNEQFF

clone_size: .
v_call: TRBV5-6
j_call: TRBJ2-3
d_call: TRBD2
cdr3_nt: TGTGCCAGCAGGTCAGCCCCCACTAGCGGTAGAACAGATACGCAGTATTTT
cdr3_aa: CASRSAPTSGRTDTQYF

clone_size: .
v_call: TRBV5-1
j_call: TRBJ2-2
d_call: .
cdr3_nt: TGCGCCAGCCTCGCGGGTCCCAACACCGGGGAGCTGTTTTTT
cdr3_aa: CASLAGPNTGELFF

clone_size: many
v_call: TRBV2
j_call: TRBJ1-5
d_call: .
cdr3_nt: TGTGCCAGCAGTGCACAGGGAAATCAGCCCCAGCATTTT
cdr3_aa: CASSAQGNQPQHF

clone_size: .
v_call: TRBV21-1
j_call: TRBJ2-2
d_call: .
cdr3_nt: TGTGTCAGCAGCAGGCAGGCTAGGGCCGGAGAGCTGTTTTTT
cdr3_aa: CVSSRQARAGELFF